A single sample is the source of the 27 T cell receptor beta chains below, sequenced in a study of cytomegalovirus exposure and HLA in healthy donors. Data came from immunoSEQ multiplex PCR; TCRdb stores just in-frame clones and leaves some out. The sample lists some 130,000 clones; roughly 87% were seen once. The sample comprised PBMCs. These receptor sequences come from a woman aged 18-29 years in good health and CMV-seronegative.

Here the CDR3 DNA reads TGTGCCAGCAGGGCCGGACAGGGACGAGATACGCAGTATTTT. Protein product: CASRAGQGRDTQYF. This chain links TRBV2 with TRBJ2-3; 8 bases are shared with TRBD1. J lost 5 bases, V lost 6 bases, and 7 bases had no gene match. The CDR3 contains 14 residues. Germline CDR1 is SNHLY and CDR2 is FYNNEI.

The CDR3 DNA sequence: TGTGCCAGCAGCTTAAGAGGCACTGAAGCTTTCTTT. This translates into CASSLRGTEAFF. The V call is TRBV7-9, the J call TRBJ1-1, with D uncertain. The CDR3 runs to 12 residues. V dropped 2 bases and J dropped 4 bases, with 5 bases sitting between them. Germline V gene sequence: CDR1 SEHNR, CDR2 FQNEAQ (reference sequence).

In its sample, this clone was seen once. This chain links TRBV29-1 with TRBJ1-1; perhaps TRBD1 as D (5 bases). V was shortened by 4 bases and J by 2 bases, with 11 bases between the two germline ends. CDR1 is SQVTM and CDR2 is ANQGSEA in the germline V gene. CDR3 length: 13 amino acids. CDR3 amino acids: CSVGMTVNTEAFF. CDR3 DNA sequence: TGCAGCGTTGGAATGACAGTTAACACTGAAGCTTTCTTT.

The J gene is TRBJ1-3, the V gene TRBV15, with a possible D match to TRBD1 (6 bases). This CDR3 comprises 16 residues. Trimming pared 5 bases from V and 2 bases from J, leaving 16 bases between. Looked up from germline, CDR1 is LNHNV and CDR2 is YYDKDF (reference sequence). The CDR3 sequence: CATSGGGAKPGNTIYF. The CDR3 DNA follows: TGTGCCACCAGCGGCGGGGGCGCGAAACCTGGAAACACCATATATTTT.

The chain has TRBV2 and TRBJ1-3, with D possibly matching TRBD1 (5 bases). Germline assignment: CDR1 SNHLY and CDR2 FYNNEI. CDR3 length equals 14 residues. V was trimmed by 1 base and J by 5 bases, leaving 9 bases between them. The CDR3 DNA reads as TGTGCCAGCAGTGAAGACAGGATGAGAAACACCATATATTTT. Its translation is CASSEDRMRNTIYF. The variable domain in full, with the rest retrieved from reference TRBV2 and TRBJ1-3, is EPEVTQTPSHQVTQMGQEVILRCVPISNHLYFYWYRQILGQKVEFLVSFYNNEISEKSEIFDDQFSVERPDGSNFTLKIRSTKLEDSAMYFCASSEDRMRNTIYFGEGSWLTVV.

The genes are TRBV25-1 and TRBJ1-3, with no clear D. V lost 4 bases, J lost 0 bases, and 7 bases lay in between. Germline V gene data show CDR1 as MGHDK and CDR2 as SYGVNS. This CDR3 contains 14 residues. CDR3 region: CASSVTGSGNTIYF. The CDR3 DNA sequence: TGTGCCAGCAGTGTAACTGGCTCTGGAAACACCATATATTTT.

This rearrangement joins TRBV7-3 to TRBJ1-1, with 7 bases matching TRBD1. V lost 4 bases, J lost 6 bases, and 11 bases stayed unmatched. The CDR3 is 15 residues long. Looked up from germline, CDR1 is SGHTA and CDR2 is FQGTGA. This CDR3 is CASSSPSTGKPEAFF. The CDR3 nucleotides are TGTGCCAGCAGCTCCCCCTCGACAGGGAAACCTGAAGCTTTCTTT.

The sample holds one count of this clone. V is TRBV18 and J is TRBJ1-2, with a weak D call TRBD1 (5 bases). Trimming removed 4 bases from V and 4 bases from J, with 22 bases in between. This CDR3 has 17 amino acids. Germline V lookup: CDR1 KGHSH, CDR2 LQKENI. The CDR3 loop is CASSQSGLGTSRYGYTF. Written as DNA, the CDR3 is TGTGCCAGCTCACAGAGTGGACTCGGGACTTCCCGCTATGGCTACACCTTC.

The V call is TRBV7-2, the J call TRBJ1-1; D possibly corresponds to TRBD1 (5 bases). Deletions cut 1 base from V and 6 bases from J, with 9 bases between. Looked up from germline, CDR1 is SGHTA and CDR2 is FQGNSA. The CDR3 covers 13 residues. CDR3 residues: CASSLVGGAEAFF. CDR3 nucleotides: TGTGCCAGCAGCTTAGTTGGGGGGGCTGAAGCTTTCTTT. The complete variable domain, with remaining parts taken from reference TRBV7-2 and TRBJ1-1, reads GAGVSQSPSNKVTEKGKDVELRCDPISGHTALYWYRQSLGQGLEFLIYFQGNSAPDKSGLPSDRFSAERTGGSVSTLTIQRTQQEDSAVYLCASSLVGGAEAFFGQGTRLTVV.

The chain recombines TRBV13 with TRBJ1-1; D uncertain. Germline loops: CDR1 PRHDT, CDR2 FYEKMQ (reference sequence). V gave up 5 bases and J gave up 7 bases, with 17 bases separating them. The CDR3 totals 14 residues. CDR3 sequence: CASSPQGPRGEAFF. The CDR3 DNA reads as TGTGCCAGCAGCCCACAAGGCCCCAGAGGTGAAGCTTTCTTT.

The chain has TRBV5-1 and TRBJ1-1; D may be TRBD1 (6 bases). Germline loops: CDR1 SGHRS, CDR2 YFSETQ. Between the trimmed V and J ends, which lost 4 bases and 12 bases, there was a span of 19 bases. This CDR3 comprises 13 residues. The CDR3 nucleotides are TGCGCCAGCAGCGGGGATAGACAGGCTCAAACTTTCTTT. This sequence encodes CASSGDRQAQTFF.

The rearrangement joins TRBV2 to TRBJ2-7, with D possibly being TRBD1 (5 bases). The CDR3 covers 13 residues. The germline CDR1 and CDR2 sequences are SNHLY and FYNNEI. Deletions cut 7 bases from V and 0 bases from J, with 10 bases between. CDR3 loop: CASNRQTSYEQYF. In DNA, the CDR3 is TGTGCCAGCAATCGACAGACCTCCTACGAGCAGTACTTC.

The V call is TRBV7-3, the J call TRBJ2-7, with 8 bases fitting TRBD1. Germline V gene sequence: CDR1 SGHTA, CDR2 FQGTGA. The CDR3 loop spans 14 amino acids. The trim removed 9 bases at V and 2 bases at J, leaving 9 bases unmatched. The CDR3 DNA sequence: TGTGCCAGTCAAGCAGGACAGGGACCCTACGAGCAGTACTTC. Protein product: CASQAGQGPYEQYF.

The chain uses TRBV5-1 and TRBJ2-3, with a possible D match to TRBD2 (6 bases). CDR3 length: 14 residues. Germline assignment: CDR1 SGHRS and CDR2 YFSETQ. Deletions cut 0 bases from V and 8 bases from J, with 13 bases between. CDR3 amino acids: CASSLEGRRGTQYF. The CDR3 nucleotides are TGCGCCAGCAGCTTGGAGGGGAGGAGGGGTACGCAGTATTTT.

The genes are TRBV2 and TRBJ1-1; TRBD1 is a possible D gene (6 bases). This CDR3 is 14 amino acids long. Trimming cost V 10 bases and J 4 bases, with 19 bases left between them. Germline V gene sequence: CDR1 SNHLY, CDR2 FYNNEI. The CDR3 nucleotides read TGTGCCAACTCTCTGGACAGCGGGGGCACTGAAGCTTTCTTT. It specifies CANSLDSGGTEAFF.

This clone occurred once. The chain has TRBV19 and TRBJ2-3; 7 bases map to TRBD1. Germline assignment: CDR1 LNHDA and CDR2 SQIVND (reference sequence). The V and J ends lost 1 base and 6 bases, in that order; junction bases with no gene match: 7. The CDR3 consists of 15 residues. The CDR3 bases are TGTGCCAGTAGTATAGTAGGAGACAGGGTGGATACGCAGTATTTT. It encodes CASSIVGDRVDTQYF.

The V and J genes are TRBV18 and TRBJ1-1; no reliable D call. Trimming removed 5 bases at V and 10 bases at J, with 17 bases between. The CDR3 consists of 13 residues. CDR1 KGHSH and CDR2 LQKENI come from the germline V gene. The CDR3: CASSNTEPPLAFF. Here the CDR3 DNA reads TGTGCCAGCTCAAACACAGAACCCCCTCTAGCTTTCTTT.

The gene calls are TRBV14 and TRBJ2-7; D perhaps matches TRBD1 (5 bases). Trimming pared 0 bases from V and 5 bases from J, leaving 14 bases between. The CDR3 consists of 15 residues. The germline V gene encodes CDR1 SGHDN and CDR2 FVKESK. This chain's CDR3 is CASSQDLSRRDEQYF. CDR3 coding DNA: TGTGCCAGCAGCCAAGATCTATCTCGCAGGGACGAGCAGTACTTC.

The CDR3 loop is CSVHASGGAKYNEQFF. In nucleotides, the CDR3 is TGCAGCGTTCATGCTAGCGGGGGGGCCAAGTACAATGAGCAGTTCTTC. The chain is built from TRBV29-1 and TRBJ2-1; TRBD2 agrees at 12 bases. J was trimmed by 4 bases and V by 5 bases; bases with no gene match: 9. The CDR3 contains 16 residues. Per the germline V gene, CDR1 is SQVTM and CDR2 is ANQGSEA.

This chain links TRBV9 with TRBJ2-5, with 11 nucleotides matching TRBD2. This CDR3 contains 14 residues. V shed 2 bases and J 4 bases; nucleotides not matched to a gene: 1. Germline-derived CDR1 and CDR2 are SGDLS and YYNGEE. Written as DNA, the CDR3 is TGTGCCAGCAGCGTTAGCGGGGGGGGAGAGACCCAGTACTTC. Translated, it gives CASSVSGGGETQYF. Looking up the rest from reference TRBV9 and TRBJ2-5 gives the full variable domain: DSGVTQTPKHLITATGQRVTLRCSPRSGDLSVYWYQQSLDQGLQFLIQYYNGEERAKGNILERFSAQQFPDLHSELNLSSLELGDSALYFCASSVSGGGETQYFGPGTRLLVL.

In nucleotides, the CDR3 is TGCGCCAGCAGCTGGACAGGGGCGGGGGCCGCTGAAGCTTTCTTT. Encoded protein: CASSWTGAGAAEAFF. V is TRBV5-1 and J is TRBJ1-1; 9 bases map to TRBD1. Germline CDR1 reads SGHRS; CDR2 reads YFSETQ. With 3 bases clipped from V and 6 bases from J, the junction kept 9 bases outside the gene matches. There are 15 residues in the CDR3.

The table lists this clone with a count of one. The CDR3 DNA sequence: TGTGCCAGCAGCCCCGGGACAGAGTACGAGCAGTACTTC. Its protein product is CASSPGTEYEQYF. The V and J genes are TRBV6-5 and TRBJ2-7, with 7 bases fitting TRBD1. The length of the CDR3 is 13 residues. After removal of 6 bases from V and 4 bases from J, the junction contained 6 bases not matched to a gene. The germline V gene encodes CDR1 MNHEY and CDR2 SVGAGI.

This clone showed up just once. The gene calls are TRBV5-6 and TRBJ1-1; D unresolved. The V gene lost 0 bases and the J gene lost 1 base, with 10 bases spanning the gap. CDR1 and CDR2 (germline): SGHDT, YYEEEE. The length of the CDR3 is 15 residues. CDR3 coding DNA: TGTGCCAGCAGCTTGGATCGGGGAAGGAACACTGAAGCTTTCTTT. Translating gives CASSLDRGRNTEAFF.

DNA of the CDR3: TGTGCCAGCAGCCCCGGGACTGCGAACACCGGGGAGCTGTTTTTT. It translates to CASSPGTANTGELFF. This sequence joins TRBV7-9 and TRBJ2-2, with D perhaps TRBD2 (6 bases). The CDR3 has 15 residues. Germline CDR1 reads SEHNR; CDR2 reads FQNEAQ (reference sequence). V was trimmed by 5 bases and J by 0 bases, leaving 10 bases between them.

V usage is TRBV18 and J usage is TRBJ1-5, with D unclear. Deletions cut 2 bases from V and 7 bases from J, with 18 bases between. The germline V gene has CDR1 KGHSH and CDR2 LQKENI. This CDR3 contains 16 residues. For the CDR3, the DNA is TGTGCCAGCTCACCAGACACAATCCTGGGCCAACAGCCCCAGCATTTT. Its translation: CASSPDTILGQQPQHF.

Written as DNA, the CDR3 is TGTGCCAGCAGTATCACAACCCTCACAGATACGCAGTATTTT. Protein product: CASSITTLTDTQYF. The chain has TRBV2 and TRBJ2-3; unclear D gene. The CDR3 is made up of 14 amino acids. Germline V gives CDR1 SNHLY, CDR2 FYNNEI. The ends were cut back, 5 bases at V and 2 bases at J, with 11 bases in the middle.

The chain uses TRBV25-1 and TRBJ2-4; perhaps TRBD1 as D (5 bases). V was shortened by 4 bases and J by 2 bases, with 9 bases between the two germline ends. The germline CDR1 and CDR2 sequences are MGHDK and SYGVNS. This CDR3 contains 14 residues. The DNA of the CDR3 is TGTGCCAGCAGTGTTGCAGGGCCCAAAAACATTCAGTACTTC. Protein product: CASSVAGPKNIQYF. The full variable domain, completed using reference TRBV25-1 and TRBJ2-4, is EADIYQTPRYLVIGTGKKITLECSQTMGHDKMYWYQQDPGMELHLIHYSYGVNSTEKGDLSSESTVSRIRTEHFPLTLESARPSHTSQYLCASSVAGPKNIQYFGAGTRLSVL.